This T cell receptor (beta chain) stems from a study of control samples from healthy donors and cancer patients. TCRdb's copy holds only in-frame clones and misses some; the assay was immunoSEQ multiplex PCR. In the table there are around 76,000 clones, 90% to 95% of which are singletons. The CDR3 length is 14 residues. CDR1 and CDR2 from the germline V gene are LGHDT and YNNKEL (reference sequence). V was trimmed by 4 bases and J by 0 bases, leaving 7 bases between them. The chain uses TRBV3-1 (or the pseudogene TRBV3-2) and TRBJ1-3; D remains ambiguous. This sequence originates from a woman aged 40 to 50 in good health. The sample consisted of blood. The CDR3 region is CASSPEYSGNTIYF. The CDR3 nucleotides read TGTGCCAGCAGCCCCGAATACTCTGGAAACACCATATATTTT.